The rows below give T cell receptor beta chains drawn from one sample of a study of blood T cell repertoires in COVID-19. Data came from immunoSEQ multiplex PCR; TCRdb stores just in-frame clones and leaves some out. Of 90,000 to 120,000 clones listed, around 90% are singletons. The sample consisted of peripheral blood. The receptor set was obtained from a man aged 35 to 55 with active or convalescent COVID-19. The conserved cysteine and the conserved F or W are not part of the CDR3 here. Only some rows state a clone size, as once, few, many or a class for expanded clones.

abundance,v_gene,j_gene,CDR3aa
-,TRBV7-6,TRBJ2-1,ASSQGTSGRASENEQF
once,TRBV6-5,TRBJ1-1,ASRAGLLNTEAF
-,TRBV20-1,TRBJ1-1,SASQGTEAF
-,TRBV7-9,TRBJ2-3,ASRRGGSTDTQY
-,TRBV7-9,TRBJ1-1,ASSLSGTEAF
-,TRBV27,TRBJ2-3,ASSAGVGGTDTQY
few,TRBV7-2,TRBJ2-7,ASSLAAVAGGYEQY
-,TRBV27,TRBJ2-4,ASSLGLAKNIQY
-,TRBV21-1,TRBJ2-7,ASSLRDTLYEQY
-,TRBV28,TRBJ2-2,ASSYRGGTGELF
-,TRBV28,TRBJ1-5,ASRGGTDSNQPQH
-,TRBV24-1,TRBJ2-3,AIGVAGVTDTQY
-,TRBV7-8,TRBJ1-2,ASSVEGTGSGYT
-,TRBV19,TRBJ2-7,ASSISRTYEQY
-,TRBV6-6,TRBJ1-5,ASSQQGNNQPQH
-,TRBV28,TRBJ2-7,ASSLGLELL
once,TRBV5-6,TRBJ2-7,ASSLDRVPYEQY
-,TRBV19,TRBJ1-5,ASSIGGTGGAEPQH
-,TRBV5-6,TRBJ2-7,ASSLGEHEQY
-,TRBV30,TRBJ2-1,AWAHGTFNEQF
-,TRBV6-6,TRBJ2-2,ASSYEYPNTGELF
-,TRBV12-3/TRBV12-4,TRBJ2-5,ASSLLVRETQY
-,TRBV15,TRBJ2-5,ATSRSTGGLGSGSETQY
-,TRBV30,TRBJ1-2,AWSSGSGRLRDGYT
-,TRBV12-3/TRBV12-4,TRBJ2-7,ASRLAGGSEQY
-,TRBV7-2,TRBJ2-3,ASSSLGLAGTDTQY
-,TRBV19,TRBJ1-2,ASSSRTAGGAPLYGYT
-,TRBV5-4,TRBJ2-7,ASSPDSGGLYEQY
-,TRBV7-9,TRBJ1-1,ASRSGNTEAF
-,TRBV6-5,TRBJ1-4,ASSLTLSINEKLF
once,TRBV7-2,TRBJ1-1,ASSLGGRMPEAF
-,TRBV15,TRBJ2-7,ATSRDSGDSYEQY
-,TRBV7-8,TRBJ2-7,ASSAGFNLGEQY
-,TRBV19,TRBJ1-1,ASSILEGTEAF
-,TRBV5-4,TRBJ2-5,ASSLAGRGETQY
-,TRBV7-3,TRBJ2-3,ASSASGVRTDTQY
once,TRBV10-3,TRBJ2-3,AISGGTHTSDTQY
-,TRBV6-6,TRBJ2-1,ASREGPGEQF
-,TRBV3-1/TRBV3-2,TRBJ2-3,ASTTSGSQDSDTQY
-,TRBV5-1,TRBJ2-1,ASSLQAPSYNEQF
-,TRBV5-4,TRBJ2-1,ASSPSGTAHNEQF
-,TRBV19,TRBJ2-3,ASSIGYPGTDTQY
-,TRBV5-1,TRBJ1-1,ASSSGLSTEAF
-,TRBV28,TRBJ2-7,ASRDTGTVSYEQY
-,TRBV5-1,TRBJ2-2,ASSWDSLNTGELF
-,TRBV19,TRBJ1-1,ASSTPTGGAF
-,TRBV6-2/TRBV6-3,TRBJ2-7,ASSYRGTAYYEQY
once,TRBV28,TRBJ2-5,ASSTRKGAVGETQY
once,TRBV6-5,TRBJ2-1,ASSRQTTVNNEQF
-,TRBV7-8,TRBJ2-1,ASSWGQGAYNEQF
-,TRBV7-9,TRBJ2-2,ASSQTGELF
-,TRBV28,TRBJ2-5,ASTPGLAAQETQY
-,TRBV5-6,TRBJ1-4,ASSLVGAVGEKLF